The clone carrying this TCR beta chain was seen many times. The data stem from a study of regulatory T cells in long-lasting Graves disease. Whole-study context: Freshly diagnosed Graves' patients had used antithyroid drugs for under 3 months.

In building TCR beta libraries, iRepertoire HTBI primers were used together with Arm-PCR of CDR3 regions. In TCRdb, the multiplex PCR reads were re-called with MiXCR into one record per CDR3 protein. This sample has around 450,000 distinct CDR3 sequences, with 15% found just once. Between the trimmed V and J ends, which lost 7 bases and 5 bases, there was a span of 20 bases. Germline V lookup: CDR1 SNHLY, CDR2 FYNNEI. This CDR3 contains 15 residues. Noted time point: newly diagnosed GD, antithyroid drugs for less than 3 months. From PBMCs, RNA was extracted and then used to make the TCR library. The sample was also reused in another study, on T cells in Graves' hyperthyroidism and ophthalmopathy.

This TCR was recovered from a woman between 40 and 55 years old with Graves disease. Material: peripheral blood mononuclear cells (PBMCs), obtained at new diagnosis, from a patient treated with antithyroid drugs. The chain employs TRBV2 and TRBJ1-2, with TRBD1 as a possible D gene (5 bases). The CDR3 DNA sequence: TGTGCCAGCAAACTGACAGCTCGGGGAGGGTATGGCTACACCTTC. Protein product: CASKLTARGGYGYTF.